Listed below are T cell receptor beta chains from one sample, sequenced in a study of CD8 T cells in ankylosing spondylitis. TCRdb analysed the 5' RACE reads with MiXCR anew, one entry per CDR3 protein. Here the sample spans roughly 180,000 distinct CDR3 sequences, around 13% being singletons. Specimen: blood, either unsorted or a sorted T cell fraction (not recorded which). These receptors were taken from a male donor with ankylosing spondylitis or in good health (not recorded which). CDR3s include the opening cysteine and the closing phenylalanine or tryptophan. The order of the fields is V gene, clone size, D gene, J gene, CDR3 protein, CDR3 DNA. The D gene is left open where the match is weak. Size values are once, few and many counts, or a class for expanded clones, and some rows have none.

TRBV25-1	few	TRBD1	TRBJ2-7	CASSGDRELGEQYF	TGTGCCAGCAGTGGCGACAGGGAGTTGGGCGAGCAGTACTTC
TRBV28	few	TRBD2	TRBJ2-1	CASSGLAEYNEQFF	TGTGCCAGCAGTGGTCTAGCGGAATACAATGAGCAGTTCTTC
TRBV10-3	once	TRBD2	TRBJ2-5	CAISVSGGTFHGETQYF	TGTGCCATCAGTGTTAGCGGGGGGACCTTCCACGGGGAGACCCAGTACTTC
TRBV29-1	NA	TRBD1	TRBJ1-1	CSVDSDRIYTEAFF	TGCAGCGTTGATTCGGACAGGATTTACACTGAAGCTTTCTTT
TRBV2	many	NA	TRBJ2-7	CASSRDNYEQYF	TGTGCCAGCAGTAGAGACAACTACGAGCAGTACTTC
TRBV12-3/TRBV12-4	NA	TRBD1	TRBJ2-2	CASTDTGDQNTGELFF	TGTGCCAGCACCGATACAGGGGACCAGAACACCGGGGAGCTGTTTTTT
TRBV12-3/TRBV12-4	NA	TRBD1	TRBJ2-7	CASSSSGTGYEQYF	TGTGCCAGCAGTTCCTCCGGGACAGGCTACGAGCAGTACTTC
TRBV29-1	NA	NA	TRBJ2-5	CSVEASWAQYF	TGCAGCGTTGAAGCTAGTTGGGCCCAGTACTTC
TRBV15	few	NA	TRBJ1-5	CATSSQRRDGPQHF	TGTGCCACCAGCAGCCAGAGACGGGACGGGCCCCAGCATTTT
TRBV5-1	NA	TRBD1	TRBJ1-1	CASSLERSGGNTEAFF	TGCGCCAGCAGCTTGGAACGATCAGGGGGCAACACTGAAGCTTTCTTT
TRBV11-2	few	TRBD1	TRBJ1-1	CASSLDWDRANTEAFF	TGTGCCAGCAGCTTAGACTGGGACAGGGCGAACACTGAAGCTTTCTTT
TRBV2	NA	TRBD1	TRBJ1-1	CASSGWDSLNTEAFF	TGTGCCAGCAGTGGATGGGACAGCTTGAACACTGAAGCTTTCTTT
TRBV7-9	few	NA	TRBJ2-4	CASSLNTAKNIQYF	TGTGCCAGCAGCTTAAATACGGCCAAAAACATTCAGTACTTC
TRBV13	NA	TRBD2	TRBJ2-7	CASSWGLLSPGEQYF	TGTGCCAGCAGCTGGGGACTACTATCTCCCGGGGAGCAGTACTTC
TRBV2	NA	NA	TRBJ2-7	CASRDGGLSYEQYF	TGTGCCAGCAGAGATGGGGGCCTCTCCTACGAGCAGTACTTC
TRBV5-8	NA	NA	TRBJ2-7	CASSLGEVSSYEQYF	TGTGCCAGCAGCCTCGGGGAGGTGAGCTCCTACGAGCAGTACTTC
TRBV20-1	many	NA	TRBJ2-2	CSARLTDTGELFF	TGCAGTGCTAGGTTGACGGATACCGGGGAGCTGTTTTTT
TRBV6-1	few	NA	TRBJ2-3	CASSPLSDMPLRTDTQYF	TGTGCCAGCAGTCCCCTTTCCGACATGCCCCTTCGGACAGATACGCAGTATTTT
TRBV7-7	NA	TRBD1	TRBJ2-2	CASSPGTGLEELFF	TGTGCCAGCAGCCCGGGGACAGGCCTGGAAGAGCTGTTTTTT
TRBV25-1	many	NA	TRBJ2-3	CASSQLGSGPDTQYF	TGTGCCAGCAGTCAACTGGGGTCGGGGCCAGATACGCAGTATTTT
TRBV4-1	few	NA	TRBJ1-1	CASSQYDSDSLNTEAFF	TGCGCCAGCAGCCAATACGACAGTGATTCTTTGAACACTGAAGCTTTCTTT
TRBV4-1	few	NA	TRBJ2-1	CASSQHAQVTNEQFF	TGCGCCAGCAGCCAGCATGCCCAGGTGACCAATGAGCAGTTCTTC
TRBV12-5	few	TRBD1	TRBJ1-2	CASGLTIDRGDGYTF	TGTGCTAGTGGTTTGACTATTGACAGGGGAGATGGCTACACCTTC
TRBV4-1	NA	TRBD1	TRBJ2-7	CASSQDLAKGATYEQYF	TGCGCCAGCAGCCAAGATTTGGCGAAGGGGGCAACCTACGAGCAGTACTTC
TRBV5-1	many	NA	TRBJ2-7	CASSSDSYEQYF	TGTGCCAGCAGTTCTGACAGCTACGAGCAGTACTTC
TRBV29-1	many	NA	TRBJ1-2	CSVEDSGPPAYGYTF	TGCAGCGTTGAAGACAGCGGACCCCCGGCCTATGGCTACACCTTC
TRBV29-1	few	TRBD1	TRBJ2-7	CSVQGAYEQYF	TGCAGCGTACAGGGGGCCTACGAGCAGTACTTC
TRBV7-9	few	NA	TRBJ2-7	CASSTAYEQYF	TGTGCCAGCAGCACGGCCTACGAGCAGTACTTC
TRBV29-1	many	TRBD2	TRBJ2-2	CSVESPSGNTGELFF	TGCAGCGTTGAAAGCCCTAGCGGCAACACCGGGGAGCTGTTTTTT
TRBV2	few	NA	TRBJ2-3	CASSATGGLEEDTQYF	TGTGCCAGCAGTGCGACTGGGGGCCTTGAGGAGGATACGCAGTATTTT
TRBV12-3/TRBV12-4	many	TRBD1	TRBJ2-1	CASSLGTGGINEQFF	TGTGCCAGCAGTTTAGGGACAGGGGGAATCAATGAGCAGTTCTTC
TRBV10-3	NA	TRBD1	TRBJ2-3	CAILGQYTDTQYF	TGTGCCATACTGGGACAGTACACAGATACGCAGTATTTT